The T cell receptor beta chain described here comes from a study of graft-versus-host responses after intestinal transplantation. Overall study context: Induction with anti-thymocyte globulin, then tacrolimus and steroids for roughly 3 years, was given to all recipients.

A remark on this clone: Its cognate antigen is unknown.

Repertoires were generated with immunoSEQ multiplex PCR, while TCRdb's copy carries only in-frame clones and drops some. The table includes about 120,000 clones, over 75% detected once. General observations from the study: Some GvH clones appeared in ileal mucosa or blood before recipient bone marrow.

The CDR3 extends over 13 amino acids. The V and J ends lost 4 bases and 7 bases respectively, with 15 bases between them. The germline V gene encodes CDR1 SGHNT and CDR2 YYREEE (reference sequence). This sequence originates from a human donor who received an intestinal transplant. The material was unstimulated CD4+ T cells sorted from spleen or lymph node cells, obtained before intestinal transplant. This chain uses TRBV5-4 with TRBJ2-7, with D possibly being TRBD2 (7 bases). The CDR3 here is CASSQRGGREQYF. For the CDR3, the DNA is TGTGCCAGCAGCCAAAGGGGGGGGAGGGAGCAGTACTTC. Full variable domain (missing parts from reference TRBV5-4 and TRBJ2-7): ETGVTQSPTHLIKTRGQQVTLRCSSQSGHNTVSWYQQALGQGPQFIFQYYREEENGRGNFPPRFSGLQFPNYSSELNVNALELDDSALYLCASSQRGGREQYFGPGTRLTVT.